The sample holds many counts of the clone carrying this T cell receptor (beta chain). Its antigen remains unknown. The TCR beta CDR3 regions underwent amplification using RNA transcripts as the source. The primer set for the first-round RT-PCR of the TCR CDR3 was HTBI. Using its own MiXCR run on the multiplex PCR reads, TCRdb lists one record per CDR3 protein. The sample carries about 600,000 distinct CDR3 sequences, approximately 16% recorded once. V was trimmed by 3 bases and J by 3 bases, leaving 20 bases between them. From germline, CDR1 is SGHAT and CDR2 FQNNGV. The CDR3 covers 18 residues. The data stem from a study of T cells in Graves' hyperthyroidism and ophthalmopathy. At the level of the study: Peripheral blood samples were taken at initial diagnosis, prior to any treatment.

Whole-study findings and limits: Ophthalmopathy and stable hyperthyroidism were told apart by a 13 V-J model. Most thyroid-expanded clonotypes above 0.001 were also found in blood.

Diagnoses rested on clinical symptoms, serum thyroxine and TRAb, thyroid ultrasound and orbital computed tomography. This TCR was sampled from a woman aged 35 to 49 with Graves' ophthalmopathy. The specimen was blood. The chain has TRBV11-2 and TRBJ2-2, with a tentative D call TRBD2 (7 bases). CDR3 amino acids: CASSFALDAGADTGELFF. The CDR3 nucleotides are TGTGCCAGCAGCTTCGCTTTGGATGCGGGGGCGGACACCGGGGAGCTGTTTTTT.